The 27 T cell receptor beta chains presented below share a single source sample, sequenced in a study of shared clonotypes between healthy human individuals. The repertoire was sequenced with immunoSEQ multiplex PCR; TCRdb's copy has only in-frame clones and lacks some. The table records about 680,000 clones, under 95% of them present only once. Naive CD8 cells lacked CD45RO and underwent positive selection for CCR7, leaving out terminally differentiated effector memory CD45RA+ cells. Sequenced sample: naive CD8+ T cells sorted from blood. The receptors originated from a man aged 25 to 40 in good health.

The chain uses TRBV5-1 and TRBJ1-1; TRBD1 aligns across 7 bases. Per the germline V gene, CDR1 is SGHRS and CDR2 is YFSETQ. The ends lost 3 bases at V and 8 bases at J; junction bases unmatched: 13. This CDR3 has 15 residues. The CDR3 DNA reads as TGCGCCAGCAGCTCGACTTACAGGGGACCCCCGGAAGCTTTCTTT. This encodes CASSSTYRGPPEAFF.

Comment on this clone: Other nucleotide sequences in the sample specify the same CDR3. The V call is TRBV27, the J call TRBJ2-7; D is ambiguous. The CDR3 is 13 residues long. Germline V CDR1 and CDR2: MNHEY, SMNVEV (reference sequence). Trimming took off 6 bases at V and 0 bases at J, with 9 bases between the two ends. The CDR3: CASSPGSSYEQYF. The DNA of the CDR3 is TGTGCCAGCAGCCCGGGCAGCTCCTACGAGCAGTACTTC.

This chain joins TRBV7-9 and TRBJ2-6; D is unclear. The CDR3 sequence is 15 residues long. V was cut by 5 bases and J by 3 bases, with 11 bases left in between. The germline gives CDR1 SEHNR, CDR2 FQNEAQ (reference sequence). The CDR3 loop reads CASSPPGRGANVLTF. The CDR3 nucleotides are TGTGCCAGCAGCCCCCCTGGCCGTGGGGCCAACGTCCTGACTTTC.

The rearrangement joins TRBV6-1 to TRBJ2-3; 13 nucleotides agree with TRBD2. V shed 7 bases and J 5 bases; nucleotides not matched to a gene: 6. Germline V gene lookup returns CDR1 MNHNS and CDR2 SASEGT. This CDR3 is 15 amino acids long. This chain's CDR3 is CASKLAGGLQDTQYF. The CDR3 DNA follows: TGTGCCAGCAAACTAGCGGGAGGGCTTCAAGATACGCAGTATTTT.

J is TRBJ2-7 and V is TRBV30; 11 bases are shared with TRBD1. V was clipped by 5 bases and J by 2 bases; unmatched bases: 5. The CDR3 spans 14 residues. The V gene's germline CDR1 is GTSNPN and CDR2 SVGIG (reference sequence). This CDR3 reads CAWEPGQGAYEQYF. The CDR3 DNA is TGTGCCTGGGAGCCGGGACAGGGGGCCTACGAGCAGTACTTC. The whole variable domain, filled in from reference TRBV30 and TRBJ2-7, reads SQTIHQWPATLVQPVGSPLSLECTVEGTSNPNLYWYRQAAGRGLQLLFYSVGIGQISSEVPQNLSASRPQDRQFILSSKKLLLSDSGFYLCAWEPGQGAYEQYFGPGTRLTVT.

The V gene is TRBV6-1, the J gene TRBJ1-5; no reliable D call. This CDR3 spans 13 amino acids. Germline V CDR1 and CDR2: MNHNS, SASEGT. V lost 4 bases, J lost 3 bases, and 7 bases lay in between. This CDR3 reads CASSVGDNQPQHF. In DNA, the CDR3 is TGTGCCAGCAGTGTAGGCGACAATCAGCCCCAGCATTTT.

CDR3: CASRPMGTGIQPQHF. The CDR3 DNA sequence: TGTGCCAGCAGACCAATGGGGACAGGGATTCAGCCCCAGCATTTT. The V call is TRBV6-6, the J call TRBJ1-5; 9 nucleotides align to TRBD1. CDR1 is MNHNY and CDR2 is SVGAGI in the germline V gene (reference sequence). V lost 6 bases to trimming and J lost 6 bases; unmatched junction nucleotides: 9. The CDR3 covers 15 residues.

The chain uses TRBV27 and TRBJ2-1; D is unresolved. The CDR3 spans 12 residues. The germline V and J ends were trimmed by 3 bases and 9 bases, with 9 bases remaining between them. CDR1 MNHEY and CDR2 SMNVEV come from the germline V gene (reference sequence). DNA for the CDR3: TGTGCCAGCAGTTTCCTAAGCAGTGAGCAGTTCTTC. Its protein product is CASSFLSSEQFF.

CDR3 protein: CAMKGGDRGYNEQFF. In DNA, the CDR3 is TGTGCCATGAAGGGGGGGGACAGGGGCTACAATGAGCAGTTCTTC. The chain is built from TRBV6-1 and TRBJ2-1, with 10 nucleotides matching TRBD1. The CDR3 spans 15 residues. Germline loops: CDR1 MNHNS, CDR2 SASEGT. V was clipped by 10 bases and J by 3 bases; unmatched bases: 9.

J is TRBJ2-1 and V is TRBV29-1; no clear D. Germline V gene sequence: CDR1 SQVTM, CDR2 ANQGSEA. This CDR3 is 16 amino acids long. V dropped 0 bases and J dropped 3 bases, with 15 bases sitting between them. This chain's CDR3 is CSVEDSQSPVYNEQFF. The CDR3 nucleotides read TGCAGCGTTGAAGATAGCCAGTCCCCCGTCTACAATGAGCAGTTCTTC.

This clone has a single count. This chain connects TRBV6-1 to TRBJ2-3, with 10 bases lining up with TRBD2. Trimming at V came to 2 bases and at J to 3 bases, leaving 5 bases not matched to a gene. Germline CDR1 and CDR2: MNHNS and SASEGT. There are 16 residues in the CDR3. The CDR3 sequence: CASSERPSGSTDTQYF. The CDR3 region has the DNA TGTGCCAGCAGTGAAAGACCTAGCGGGAGTACAGATACGCAGTATTTT.

The rearrangement joins TRBV19 to TRBJ2-7, with TRBD2 matching 11 bases. CDR1 LNHDA and CDR2 SQIVND come from the germline V gene (reference sequence). The CDR3 is 16 amino acids. V lost 5 bases, J lost 2 bases, and 8 bases stayed unmatched. The DNA for the CDR3 is TGTGCCAGTAGTCCACTCGGGACTAGCGGTACCTACGAGCAGTACTTC. Residues: CASSPLGTSGTYEQYF. Looking up the rest from reference TRBV19 and TRBJ2-7 gives the full variable domain: DGGITQSPKYLFRKEGQNVTLSCEQNLNHDAMYWYRQDPGQGLRLIYYSQIVNDFQKGDIAEGYSVSREKKESFPLTVTSAQKNPTAFYLCASSPLGTSGTYEQYFGPGTRLTVT.

This clone has only a few counts. The rearrangement joins TRBV5-6 to TRBJ2-3; 8 nucleotides match TRBD2. V was clipped by 4 bases and J by 2 bases; unmatched bases: 9. Germline V gene data show CDR1 as SGHDT and CDR2 as YYEEEE. The CDR3 covers 16 residues. The DNA for the CDR3 is TGTGCCAGCAGCGCCTTGACTAGCGCATCCACAGATACGCAGTATTTT. Protein: CASSALTSASTDTQYF.

DNA of the CDR3: TGTGCCACCAGCAGAAGGGGGCTAGCGGACTCCAATGAGCAGTTCTTC. It translates to CATSRRGLADSNEQFF. The rearrangement uses TRBV15 and TRBJ2-1; tentatively, D is TRBD1 or TRBD2 (7 bases each). Germline V CDR1 and CDR2: LNHNV, YYDKDF (reference sequence). CDR3 length: 16 residues. Trimming took 2 bases from V and 6 from J, leaving 17 bases between them.

The chain uses TRBV28 and TRBJ2-2, with D perhaps TRBD1 (5 bases). Germline V gene data show CDR1 as MDHEN and CDR2 as SYDVKM. The V end lost 1 base, the J end lost 10 bases, and 16 bases lay between the germline ends. This CDR3 has 15 residues. The CDR3 DNA follows: TGTGCCAGCAGTTTATCAGGGCAGGGCTTTCTGGAGCTGTTTTTT. Its protein is CASSLSGQGFLELFF.

The V call is TRBV28, the J call TRBJ2-5; no clear D gene. V gave up 5 bases and J gave up 4 bases, with 11 bases separating them. CDR3 length equals 13 residues. The germline V gene encodes CDR1 MDHEN and CDR2 SYDVKM. Written as DNA, the CDR3 is TGTGCCAGCAGTAAACGGGCTGGAGAGACCCAGTACTTC. Amino acid sequence: CASSKRAGETQYF.

This clone showed up just once. The J gene is TRBJ2-1, the V gene TRBV7-9; perhaps TRBD2 as D (6 bases). The CDR3 contains 17 residues. Germline assignment: CDR1 SEHNR and CDR2 FQNEAQ (reference sequence). The V and J ends lost 5 bases and 4 bases respectively, with 21 bases between them. CDR3 coding DNA: TGTGCCAGCAGCCCTAGCGCTGGCTTAGCGCCGTACAATGAGCAGTTCTTC. This sequence encodes CASSPSAGLAPYNEQFF.

With regard to this clone: The sample holds other DNA sequences that translate to the same CDR3. The chain couples TRBV30 to TRBJ2-7, with 8 bases aligning to TRBD1. Germline V gene sequence: CDR1 GTSNPN, CDR2 SVGIG (reference sequence). The CDR3 is made up of 13 amino acids. V shed 0 bases and J 3 bases; nucleotides not matched to a gene: 1. The CDR3, as DNA: TGTGCCTGGAGTGTTGGACAGGGCTACGAGCAGTACTTC. It specifies CAWSVGQGYEQYF. Drawing the rest from reference TRBV30 and TRBJ2-7, the complete variable domain is SQTIHQWPATLVQPVGSPLSLECTVEGTSNPNLYWYRQAAGRGLQLLFYSVGIGQISSEVPQNLSASRPQDRQFILSSKKLLLSDSGFYLCAWSVGQGYEQYFGPGTRLTVT.

The chain uses TRBV27 and TRBJ2-3, with 14 bases lining up with TRBD2. The CDR3 spans 19 residues. Germline V gene data show CDR1 as MNHEY and CDR2 as SMNVEV (reference sequence). The ends lost 6 bases at V and 1 base at J; junction bases unmatched: 12. Written as DNA, the CDR3 is TGTGCCAGCAGCCTGAGGGGACTAGCGGGAGATAGGGGCACAGATACGCAGTATTTT. Protein: CASSLRGLAGDRGTDTQYF.

This clone was detected once. This chain uses TRBV12-5 with TRBJ1-1, with TRBD1 matching 10 bases. This CDR3 has 16 amino acids. V lost 5 bases, J lost 9 bases, and 15 bases stayed unmatched. Germline CDR1 reads LGHNT; CDR2 reads FRNRAP. The CDR3 protein is CASGTSPGTGVNQAFF. The DNA of the CDR3 is TGTGCTAGTGGTACTTCCCCCGGGACAGGGGTCAACCAAGCTTTCTTT.

The V gene is TRBV11-1, the J gene TRBJ1-2, with a possible D match to TRBD1 (6 bases). This CDR3 comprises 13 residues. Germline-derived CDR1 and CDR2 are SGHAT and FQDESV (reference sequence). The V end was cut by 3 bases, the J end by 8 bases, with 13 bases between. This CDR3 reads CASSFGGAIGYTF. CDR3 coding DNA: TGTGCCAGCAGCTTCGGGGGGGCAATCGGCTACACCTTC.

This chain joins TRBV5-1 and TRBJ2-3, with D possibly being TRBD2 (5 bases). Germline loops: CDR1 SGHRS, CDR2 YFSETQ. Trimming removed 0 bases at V and 2 bases at J, with 13 bases between. CDR3 length: 16 residues. The CDR3 nucleotides read TGCGCCAGCAGCTTGGATTCAGCGGCCGTCACAGATACGCAGTATTTT. It specifies CASSLDSAAVTDTQYF. Full variable domain (remainder filled in from reference TRBV5-1 and TRBJ2-3): KAGVTQTPRYLIKTRGQQVTLSCSPISGHRSVSWYQQTPGQGLQFLFEYFSETQRNKGNFPGRFSGRQFSNSRSEMNVSTLELGDSALYLCASSLDSAAVTDTQYFGPGTRLTVL.

The chain links TRBV11-2 to TRBJ2-1; 10 bases are a match to TRBD2. CDR1 is SGHAT and CDR2 is FQNNGV in the germline V gene. The CDR3 covers 15 residues. Trimming took 5 bases from V and 9 from J; bases not matched to a gene: 10. The CDR3 coding sequence is TGTGCCAGCAGCCACGCTAGCGGGAGTGCGATTGAGCAGTTCTTC. This translates into CASSHASGSAIEQFF. Full variable domain (rest looked up from reference TRBV11-2 and TRBJ2-1): EAGVAQSPRYKIIEKRQSVAFWCNPISGHATLYWYQQILGQGPKLLIQFQNNGVVDDSQLPKDRFSAERLKGVDSTLKIQPAKLEDSAVYLCASSHASGSAIEQFFGPGTRLTVL.

The chain has TRBV6-5 and TRBJ2-5; D is unresolved. The V gene's germline CDR1 is MNHEY and CDR2 SVGAGI. Trimming removed 1 base from V and 5 bases from J, with 8 bases in between. The CDR3 totals 13 residues. The CDR3 nucleotides read TGTGCCAGCAGTTACTTGGACGGGGAGACCCAGTACTTC. This encodes CASSYLDGETQYF.

The rearrangement joins TRBV4-3 to TRBJ1-3; D uncertain. V dropped 0 bases and J dropped 0 bases, with 6 bases sitting between them. From germline, CDR1 is LGHNA and CDR2 YSLEER. The CDR3 loop spans 15 amino acids. In DNA form, the CDR3 reads TGCGCCAGCAGCCAAGAAGGGAGCTCTGGAAACACCATATATTTT. Protein: CASSQEGSSGNTIYF.

This chain links TRBV28 with TRBJ1-5; D perhaps matches TRBD1 (5 bases). Looked up from germline, CDR1 is MDHEN and CDR2 is SYDVKM. Trimming took off 7 bases at V and 4 bases at J, with 17 bases between the two ends. There are 15 residues in the CDR3. CDR3 in amino acids: CASTLGPLRNQPQHF. The CDR3 DNA sequence: TGTGCCAGCACCTTGGGACCCCTAAGGAATCAGCCCCAGCATTTT. The variable domain in full, completed from reference TRBV28 and TRBJ1-5, reads DVKVTQSSRYLVKRTGEKVFLECVQDMDHENMFWYRQDPGLGLRLIYFSYDVKMKEKGDIPEGYSVSREKKERFSLILESASTNQTSMYLCASTLGPLRNQPQHFGDGTRLSIL.

A single count supports this clone. V usage is TRBV28 and J usage is TRBJ2-5, with TRBD1 matching over 10 bases. The V and J ends lost 3 bases and 5 bases, in that order; junction bases with no gene match: 9. The germline V gene encodes CDR1 MDHEN and CDR2 SYDVKM. This CDR3 contains 16 residues. Here the CDR3 DNA reads TGTGCCAGCAGTTTTCAAACCGGGACAGGGGATGAGACCCAGTACTTC. Its translation: CASSFQTGTGDETQYF. Variable domain in full (rest from reference TRBV28 and TRBJ2-5): DVKVTQSSRYLVKRTGEKVFLECVQDMDHENMFWYRQDPGLGLRLIYFSYDVKMKEKGDIPEGYSVSREKKERFSLILESASTNQTSMYLCASSFQTGTGDETQYFGPGTRLLVL.